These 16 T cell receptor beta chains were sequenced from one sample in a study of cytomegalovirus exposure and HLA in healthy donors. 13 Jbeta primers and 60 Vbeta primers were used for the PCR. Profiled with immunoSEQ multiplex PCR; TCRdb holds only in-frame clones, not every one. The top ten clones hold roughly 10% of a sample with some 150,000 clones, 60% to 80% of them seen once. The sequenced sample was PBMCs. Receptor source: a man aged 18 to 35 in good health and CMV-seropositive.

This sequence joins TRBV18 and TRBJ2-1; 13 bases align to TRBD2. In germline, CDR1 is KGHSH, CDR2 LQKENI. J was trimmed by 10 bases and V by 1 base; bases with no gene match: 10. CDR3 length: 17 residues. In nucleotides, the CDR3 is TGTGCCAGCTCACCACGGACTAGCGGGGGCCGCTCTCGGGAGCAGTTCTTC. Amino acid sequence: CASSPRTSGGRSREQFF. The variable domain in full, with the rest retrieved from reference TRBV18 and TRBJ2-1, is NAGVMQNPRHLVRRRGQEARLRCSPMKGHSHVYWYRQLPEEGLKFMVYLQKENIIDESGMPKERFSAEFPKEGPSILRIQQVVRGDSAAYFCASSPRTSGGRSREQFFGPGTRLTVL.

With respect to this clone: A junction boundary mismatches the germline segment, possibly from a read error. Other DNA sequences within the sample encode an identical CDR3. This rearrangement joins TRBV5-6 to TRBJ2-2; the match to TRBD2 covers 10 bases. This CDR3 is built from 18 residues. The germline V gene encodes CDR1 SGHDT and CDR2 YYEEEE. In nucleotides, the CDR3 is TGCGCCAGCAGCTTGAAACCTCAGCGGGGGGGCTACACCGGGGAGCTGTTTTTT. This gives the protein CASSLKPQRGGYTGELFF.

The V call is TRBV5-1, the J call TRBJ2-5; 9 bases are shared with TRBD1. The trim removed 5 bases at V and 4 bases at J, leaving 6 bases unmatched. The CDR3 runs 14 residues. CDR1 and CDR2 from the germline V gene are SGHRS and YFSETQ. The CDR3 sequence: CASRGDRELETQYF. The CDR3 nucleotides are TGCGCCAGCAGAGGGGACAGGGAGCTAGAGACCCAGTACTTC.

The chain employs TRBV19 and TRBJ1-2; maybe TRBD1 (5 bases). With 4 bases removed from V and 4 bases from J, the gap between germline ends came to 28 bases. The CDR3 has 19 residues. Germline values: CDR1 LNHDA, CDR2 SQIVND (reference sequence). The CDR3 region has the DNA TGTGCCAGTAGTAGAAGTACCCAATTTATCCGGGGGGAATTCTATGGCTACACCTTC. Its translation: CASSRSTQFIRGEFYGYTF.

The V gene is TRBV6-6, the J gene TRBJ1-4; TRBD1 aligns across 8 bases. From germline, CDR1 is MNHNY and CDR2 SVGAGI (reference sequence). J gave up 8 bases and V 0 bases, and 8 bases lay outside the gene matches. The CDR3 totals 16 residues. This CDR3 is CASSYSSRTGNEKLFF. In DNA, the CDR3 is TGTGCCAGCAGTTACTCCTCAAGGACAGGGAACGAAAAACTGTTTTTT.

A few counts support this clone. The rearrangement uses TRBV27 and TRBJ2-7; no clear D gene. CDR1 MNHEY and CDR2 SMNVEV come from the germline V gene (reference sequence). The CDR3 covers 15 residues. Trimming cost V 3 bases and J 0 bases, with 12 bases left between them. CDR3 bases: TGTGCCAGCAGTTTTTGGAGTGGAGCCTCCTACGAGCAGTACTTC. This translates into CASSFWSGASYEQYF.

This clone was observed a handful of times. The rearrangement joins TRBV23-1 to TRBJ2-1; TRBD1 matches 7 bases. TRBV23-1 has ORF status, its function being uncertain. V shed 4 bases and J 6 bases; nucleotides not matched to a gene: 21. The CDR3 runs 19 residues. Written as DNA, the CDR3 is TGCGCCAGCAGTCTACTTCGGGACAGCGGTCCATGGCAGTTCAATGAGCAGTTCTTC. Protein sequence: CASSLLRDSGPWQFNEQFF.

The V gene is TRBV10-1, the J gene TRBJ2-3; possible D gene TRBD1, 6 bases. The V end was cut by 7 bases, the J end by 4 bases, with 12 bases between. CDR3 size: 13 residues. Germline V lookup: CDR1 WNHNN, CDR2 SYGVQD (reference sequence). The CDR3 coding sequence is TGCGCCAGCAACGGACAGTACGCAGATACGCAGTATTTT. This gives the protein CASNGQYADTQYF.

In DNA, the CDR3 is TGTGCCAGCAGTGACAGGGGAGGCACTGAAGCTTTCTTT. Translating gives CASSDRGGTEAFF. The rearrangement joins TRBV27 to TRBJ1-1, with TRBD1 matching 8 bases. This CDR3 spans 13 amino acids. The germline V gene has CDR1 MNHEY and CDR2 SMNVEV (reference sequence). Unmatched junction bases numbered 3, after V lost 5 bases and J lost 4 bases.

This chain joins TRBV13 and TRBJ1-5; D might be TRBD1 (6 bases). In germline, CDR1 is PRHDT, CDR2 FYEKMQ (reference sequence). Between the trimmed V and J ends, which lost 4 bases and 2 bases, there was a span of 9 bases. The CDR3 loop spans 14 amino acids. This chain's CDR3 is CASSSGVGNQPQHF. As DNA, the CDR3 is TGTGCCAGCAGCTCAGGGGTAGGCAATCAGCCCCAGCATTTT.

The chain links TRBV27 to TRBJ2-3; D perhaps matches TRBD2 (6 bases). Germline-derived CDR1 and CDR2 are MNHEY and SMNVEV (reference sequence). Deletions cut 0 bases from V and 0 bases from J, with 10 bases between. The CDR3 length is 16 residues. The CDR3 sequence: CASSLSIGTSTDTQYF. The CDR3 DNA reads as TGTGCCAGCAGTTTATCGATTGGGACTAGCACAGATACGCAGTATTTT.

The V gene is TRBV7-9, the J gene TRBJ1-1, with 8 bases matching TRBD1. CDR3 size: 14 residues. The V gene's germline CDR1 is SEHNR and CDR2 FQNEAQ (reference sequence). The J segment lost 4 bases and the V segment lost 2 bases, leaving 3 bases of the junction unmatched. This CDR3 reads CASSLSTGGTEAFF. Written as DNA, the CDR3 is TGTGCCAGCAGCTTAAGCACAGGGGGCACTGAAGCTTTCTTT. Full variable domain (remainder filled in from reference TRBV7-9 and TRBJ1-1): DTGVSQNPRHKITKRGQNVTFRCDPISEHNRLYWYRQTLGQGPEFLTYFQNEAQLEKSRLLSDRFSAERPKGSFSTLEIQRTEQGDSAMYLCASSLSTGGTEAFFGQGTRLTVV.

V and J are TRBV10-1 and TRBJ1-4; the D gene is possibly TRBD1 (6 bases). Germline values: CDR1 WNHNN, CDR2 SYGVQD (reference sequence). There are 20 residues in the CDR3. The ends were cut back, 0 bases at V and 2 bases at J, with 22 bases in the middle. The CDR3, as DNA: TGCGCCAGCAGTGAGTCCCTCGTTGGGGGCGCCATTTTGACTAATGAAAAACTGTTTTTT. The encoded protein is CASSESLVGGAILTNEKLFF.

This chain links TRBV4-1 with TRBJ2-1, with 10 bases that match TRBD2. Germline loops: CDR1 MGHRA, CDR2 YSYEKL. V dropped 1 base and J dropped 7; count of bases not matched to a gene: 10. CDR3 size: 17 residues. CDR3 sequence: CASSQGPGTSELNEQFF. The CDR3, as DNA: TGCGCCAGCAGCCAAGGGCCCGGGACTAGCGAGTTGAATGAGCAGTTCTTC.

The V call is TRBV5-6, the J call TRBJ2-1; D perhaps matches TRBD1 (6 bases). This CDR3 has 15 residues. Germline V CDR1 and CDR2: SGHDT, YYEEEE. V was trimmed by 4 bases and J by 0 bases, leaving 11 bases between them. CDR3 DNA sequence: TGTGCCAGCAGCCTCGACAGGAGCTCCTACAATGAGCAGTTCTTC. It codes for CASSLDRSSYNEQFF. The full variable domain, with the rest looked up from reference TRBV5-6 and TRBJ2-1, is DAGVTQSPTHLIKTRGQQVTLRCSPKSGHDTVSWYQQALGQGPQFIFQYYEEEERQRGNFPDRFSGHQFPNYSSELNVNALLLGDSALYLCASSLDRSSYNEQFFGPGTRLTVL.

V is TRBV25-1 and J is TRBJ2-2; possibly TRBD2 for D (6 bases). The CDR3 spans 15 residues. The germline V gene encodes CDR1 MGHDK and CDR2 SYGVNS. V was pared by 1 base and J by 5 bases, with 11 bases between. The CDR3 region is CASSESGRRTGELFF. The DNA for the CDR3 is TGTGCCAGCAGTGAATCTGGGAGGCGGACCGGGGAGCTGTTTTTT.